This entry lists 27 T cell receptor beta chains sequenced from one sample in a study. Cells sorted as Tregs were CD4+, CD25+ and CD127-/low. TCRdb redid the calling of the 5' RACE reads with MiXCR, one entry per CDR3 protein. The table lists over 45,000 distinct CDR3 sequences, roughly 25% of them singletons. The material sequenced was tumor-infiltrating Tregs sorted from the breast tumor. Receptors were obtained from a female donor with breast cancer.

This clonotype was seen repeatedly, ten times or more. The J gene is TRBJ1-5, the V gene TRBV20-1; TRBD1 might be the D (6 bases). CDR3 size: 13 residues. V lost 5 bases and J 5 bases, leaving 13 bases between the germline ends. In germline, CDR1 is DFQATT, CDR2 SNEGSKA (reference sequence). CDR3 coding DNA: TGCAGTGCTGAGGGGGGAGTTTATCAGCCCCAGCATTTT. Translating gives CSAEGGVYQPQHF.

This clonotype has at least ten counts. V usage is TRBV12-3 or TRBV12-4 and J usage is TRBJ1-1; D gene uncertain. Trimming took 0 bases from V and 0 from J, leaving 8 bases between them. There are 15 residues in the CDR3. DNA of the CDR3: TGTGCCAGCAGTTTAGCGGACTTGATGAACACTGAAGCTTTCTTT. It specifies CASSLADLMNTEAFF.

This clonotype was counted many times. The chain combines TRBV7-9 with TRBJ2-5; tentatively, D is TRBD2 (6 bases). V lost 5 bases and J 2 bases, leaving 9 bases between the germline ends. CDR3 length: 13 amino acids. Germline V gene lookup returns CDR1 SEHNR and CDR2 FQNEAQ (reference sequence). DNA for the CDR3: TGTGCCAGCAGCCCACTAGCTCAAGAGACCCAGTACTTC. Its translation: CASSPLAQETQYF.

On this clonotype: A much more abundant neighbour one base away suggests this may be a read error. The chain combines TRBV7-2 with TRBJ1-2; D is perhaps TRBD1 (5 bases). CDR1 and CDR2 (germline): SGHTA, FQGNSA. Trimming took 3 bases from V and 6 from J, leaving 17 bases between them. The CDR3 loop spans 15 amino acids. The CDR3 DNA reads TGTGCCAGCAGCTTGGGGATGCAGGGTTCAAATGGCTACACCTTC. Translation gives CASSLGMQGSNGYTF.

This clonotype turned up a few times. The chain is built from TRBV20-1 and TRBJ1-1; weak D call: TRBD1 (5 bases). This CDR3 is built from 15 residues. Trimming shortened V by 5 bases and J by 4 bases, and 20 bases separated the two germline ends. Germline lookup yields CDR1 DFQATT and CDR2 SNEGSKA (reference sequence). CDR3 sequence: CSASPFVGGGTEAFF. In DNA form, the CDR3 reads TGCAGTGCTTCCCCCTTCGTGGGGGGAGGCACTGAAGCTTTCTTT.

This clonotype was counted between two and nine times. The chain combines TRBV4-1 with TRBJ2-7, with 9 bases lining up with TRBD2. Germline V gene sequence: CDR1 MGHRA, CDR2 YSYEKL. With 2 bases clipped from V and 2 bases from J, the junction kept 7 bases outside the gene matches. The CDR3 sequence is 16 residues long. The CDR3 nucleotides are TGCGCCAGCAGCCAATCACCTAGCGGGATAACCTACGAGCAGTACTTC. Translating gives CASSQSPSGITYEQYF.

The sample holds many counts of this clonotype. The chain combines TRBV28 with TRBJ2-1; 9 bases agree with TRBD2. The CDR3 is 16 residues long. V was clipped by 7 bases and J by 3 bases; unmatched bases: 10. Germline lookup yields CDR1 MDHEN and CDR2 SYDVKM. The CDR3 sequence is CASISLAGGSYNEQFF. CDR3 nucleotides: TGTGCCAGCATCTCCCTGGCGGGAGGGAGCTACAATGAGCAGTTCTTC.

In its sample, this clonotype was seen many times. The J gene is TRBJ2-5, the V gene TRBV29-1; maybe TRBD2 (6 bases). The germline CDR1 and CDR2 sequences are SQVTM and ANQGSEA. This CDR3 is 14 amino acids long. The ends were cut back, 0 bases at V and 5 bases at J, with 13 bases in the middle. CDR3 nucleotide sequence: TGCAGCGTTGAAGATTCAGGGAGGCAGGAGACCCAGTACTTC. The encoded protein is CSVEDSGRQETQYF.

The CDR3: CASSPLTLAGGPHEQFF. CDR3 nucleotide sequence: TGCGCCAGCAGCCCCCTAACTCTAGCGGGAGGGCCGCATGAGCAGTTCTTC. The chain employs TRBV5-1 and TRBJ2-1; TRBD2 agrees at 12 bases. There are 17 residues in the CDR3. V lost 4 bases and J lost 8; bases outside the gene matches: 13. The V gene's germline CDR1 is SGHRS and CDR2 YFSETQ.

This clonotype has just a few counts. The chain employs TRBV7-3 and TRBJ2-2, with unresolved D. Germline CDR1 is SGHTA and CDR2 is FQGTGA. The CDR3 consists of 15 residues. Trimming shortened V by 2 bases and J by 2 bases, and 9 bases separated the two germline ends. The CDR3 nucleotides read TGTGCCAGCAGCTTAGACTCTACTAACACCGGGGAGCTGTTTTTT. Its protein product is CASSLDSTNTGELFF.

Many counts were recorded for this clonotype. CDR3 coding DNA: TGTGCCAGCAGTCGGGACTACAATGAGCAGTTCTTC. Its protein product is CASSRDYNEQFF. The gene calls are TRBV6-2 or TRBV6-3 and TRBJ2-1; the D gene is possibly TRBD2 (5 bases). V lost 5 bases to trimming and J lost 3 bases, with 5 bases between them. This CDR3 comprises 12 residues. Germline CDR1 reads MNHEY; CDR2 reads SVGEGT.

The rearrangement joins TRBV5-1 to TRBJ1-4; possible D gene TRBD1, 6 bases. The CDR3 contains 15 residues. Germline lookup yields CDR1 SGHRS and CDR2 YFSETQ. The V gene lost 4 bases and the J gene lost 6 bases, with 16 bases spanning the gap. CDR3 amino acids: CASSPVGASDEKLFF. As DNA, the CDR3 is TGCGCCAGCAGCCCGGTGGGGGCCTCTGATGAAAAACTGTTTTTT.

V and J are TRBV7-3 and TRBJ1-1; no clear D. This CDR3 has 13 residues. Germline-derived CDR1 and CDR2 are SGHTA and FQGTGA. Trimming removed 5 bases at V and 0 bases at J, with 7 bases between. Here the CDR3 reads CASSPHLNTEAFF. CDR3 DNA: TGTGCCAGCAGCCCACACTTGAACACTGAAGCTTTCTTT.

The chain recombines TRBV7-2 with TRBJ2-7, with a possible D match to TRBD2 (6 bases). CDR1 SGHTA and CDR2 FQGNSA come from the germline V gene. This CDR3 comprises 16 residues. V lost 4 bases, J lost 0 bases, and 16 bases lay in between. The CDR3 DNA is TGTGCCAGCAGCTCTCCTTCGGGGCGGGGCTCCTACGAGCAGTACTTC. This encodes CASSSPSGRGSYEQYF.

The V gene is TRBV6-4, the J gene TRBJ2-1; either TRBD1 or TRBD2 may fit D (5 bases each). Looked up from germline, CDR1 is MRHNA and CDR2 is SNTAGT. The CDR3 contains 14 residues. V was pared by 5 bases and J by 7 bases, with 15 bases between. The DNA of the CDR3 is TGTGCCAGCAGTAAAGAGGGAGAGGGGAATGAGCAGTTCTTC. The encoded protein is CASSKEGEGNEQFF.

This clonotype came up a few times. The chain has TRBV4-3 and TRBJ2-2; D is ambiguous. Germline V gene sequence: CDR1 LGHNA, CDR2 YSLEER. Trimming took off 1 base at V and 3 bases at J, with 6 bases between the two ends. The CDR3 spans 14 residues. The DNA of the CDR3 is TGCGCCAGCAGCCAAGTGGGTTACACCGGGGAGCTGTTTTTT. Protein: CASSQVGYTGELFF.

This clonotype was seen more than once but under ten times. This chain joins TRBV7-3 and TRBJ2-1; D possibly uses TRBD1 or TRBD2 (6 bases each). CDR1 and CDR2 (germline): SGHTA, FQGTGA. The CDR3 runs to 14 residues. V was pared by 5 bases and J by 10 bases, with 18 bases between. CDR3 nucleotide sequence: TGTGCCAGCAGCAAGGGGGGATCAAGCTCAGAGCAGTTCTTC. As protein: CASSKGGSSSEQFF.

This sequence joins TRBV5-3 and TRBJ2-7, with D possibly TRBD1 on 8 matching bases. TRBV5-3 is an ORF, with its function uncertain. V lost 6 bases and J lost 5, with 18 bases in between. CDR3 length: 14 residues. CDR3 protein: CARKTGGARDEQYF. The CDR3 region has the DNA TGTGCCAGAAAAACAGGGGGGGCGCGGGACGAGCAGTACTTC.

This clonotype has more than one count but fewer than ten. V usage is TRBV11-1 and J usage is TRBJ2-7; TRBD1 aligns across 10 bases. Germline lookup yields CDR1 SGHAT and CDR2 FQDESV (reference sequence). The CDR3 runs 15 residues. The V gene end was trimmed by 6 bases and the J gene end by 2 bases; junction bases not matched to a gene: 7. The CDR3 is CASSSRGTGAYEQYF. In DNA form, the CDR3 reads TGTGCCAGCAGTTCACGCGGGACAGGGGCCTACGAGCAGTACTTC.

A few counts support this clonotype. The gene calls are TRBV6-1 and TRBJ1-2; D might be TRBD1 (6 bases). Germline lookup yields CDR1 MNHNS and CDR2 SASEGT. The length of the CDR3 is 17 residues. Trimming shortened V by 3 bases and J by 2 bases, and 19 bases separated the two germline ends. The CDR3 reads CASSDWQGLETNYGYTF. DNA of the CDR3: TGTGCCAGCAGTGATTGGCAGGGGTTGGAGACGAACTATGGCTACACCTTC.

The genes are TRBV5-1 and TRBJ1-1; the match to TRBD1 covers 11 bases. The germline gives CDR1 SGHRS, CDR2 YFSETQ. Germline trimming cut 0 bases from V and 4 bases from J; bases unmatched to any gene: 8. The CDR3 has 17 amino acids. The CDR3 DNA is TGCGCCAGCAGCTTGGCAGCCGGGACAGGGGGGGGCACTGAAGCTTTCTTT. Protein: CASSLAAGTGGGTEAFF.

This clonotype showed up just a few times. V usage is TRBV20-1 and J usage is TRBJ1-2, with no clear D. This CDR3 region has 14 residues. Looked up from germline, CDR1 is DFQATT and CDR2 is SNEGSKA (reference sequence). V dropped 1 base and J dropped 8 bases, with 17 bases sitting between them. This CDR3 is CSARGEGSYAGYTF. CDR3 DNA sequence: TGCAGTGCTAGAGGGGAAGGGTCCTATGCGGGCTACACCTTC.

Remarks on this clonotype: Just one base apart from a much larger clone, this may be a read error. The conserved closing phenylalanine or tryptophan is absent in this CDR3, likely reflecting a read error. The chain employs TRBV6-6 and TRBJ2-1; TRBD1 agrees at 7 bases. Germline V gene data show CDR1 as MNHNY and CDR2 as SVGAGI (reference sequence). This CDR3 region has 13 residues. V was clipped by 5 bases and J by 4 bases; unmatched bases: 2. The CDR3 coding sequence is TGTGCCAGCAGTCAGGGACAGTACAATGAGCAGTTCCTC. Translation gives CASSQGQYNEQFL.

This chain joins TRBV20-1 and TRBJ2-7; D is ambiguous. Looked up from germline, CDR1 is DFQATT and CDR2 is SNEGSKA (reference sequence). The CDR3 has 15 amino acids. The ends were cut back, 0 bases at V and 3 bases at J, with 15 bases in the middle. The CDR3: CSARDPFQKIYEQYF. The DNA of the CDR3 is TGCAGTGCTAGAGATCCTTTCCAGAAAATCTACGAGCAGTACTTC.

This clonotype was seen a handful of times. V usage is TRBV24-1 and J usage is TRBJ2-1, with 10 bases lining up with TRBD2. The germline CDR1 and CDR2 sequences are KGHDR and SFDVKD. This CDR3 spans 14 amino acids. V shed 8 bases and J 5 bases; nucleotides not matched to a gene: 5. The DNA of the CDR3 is TGTGCCACCACGAGCGGGAGGGGAAACAATGAGCAGTTCTTC. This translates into CATTSGRGNNEQFF.

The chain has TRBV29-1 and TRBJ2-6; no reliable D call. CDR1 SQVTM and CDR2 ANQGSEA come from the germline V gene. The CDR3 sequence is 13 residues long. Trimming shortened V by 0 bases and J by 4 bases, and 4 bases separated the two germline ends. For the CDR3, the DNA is TGCAGCGTTGAAGATCCGGGGGCCAACGTCCTGACTTTC. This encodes CSVEDPGANVLTF.

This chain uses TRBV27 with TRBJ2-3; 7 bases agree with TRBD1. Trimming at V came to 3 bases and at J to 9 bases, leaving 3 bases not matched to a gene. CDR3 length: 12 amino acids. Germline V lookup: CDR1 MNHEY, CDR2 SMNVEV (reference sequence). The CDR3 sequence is CASSLTGTTQYF. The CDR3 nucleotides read TGTGCCAGCAGTTTGACAGGGACAACGCAGTATTTT.